This T cell receptor (beta chain) was identified during a study of graft-versus-host responses after intestinal transplantation. Overall study findings and caveats: With peak circulating GvH clone levels came an association with early post-transplant HvG declines.

Profiling relied on immunoSEQ multiplex PCR, and the TCRdb table lists in-frame clones only, not all of them. The table includes 55,000 to 70,000 clones, around 91% detected once. Remarks on this clone: Its antigen is currently unknown.

The CDR3 extends over 14 amino acids. V dropped 2 bases and J dropped 8 bases, with 13 bases sitting between them. CDR1 and CDR2 from the germline V gene are SGHAT and FQNNGV. The TCR originated in a human patient who received an intestinal transplant, so some T cells may come from the graft donor. Sample: PBMCs, taken 118 to 130 days after intestinal transplantation. This chain links TRBV11-2 with TRBJ2-1; no firm D call. The chain's CDR3 is CASSLTGRSDEQFF. Written as DNA, the CDR3 is TGTGCCAGCAGCTTAACGGGTCGGAGCGATGAGCAGTTCTTC.